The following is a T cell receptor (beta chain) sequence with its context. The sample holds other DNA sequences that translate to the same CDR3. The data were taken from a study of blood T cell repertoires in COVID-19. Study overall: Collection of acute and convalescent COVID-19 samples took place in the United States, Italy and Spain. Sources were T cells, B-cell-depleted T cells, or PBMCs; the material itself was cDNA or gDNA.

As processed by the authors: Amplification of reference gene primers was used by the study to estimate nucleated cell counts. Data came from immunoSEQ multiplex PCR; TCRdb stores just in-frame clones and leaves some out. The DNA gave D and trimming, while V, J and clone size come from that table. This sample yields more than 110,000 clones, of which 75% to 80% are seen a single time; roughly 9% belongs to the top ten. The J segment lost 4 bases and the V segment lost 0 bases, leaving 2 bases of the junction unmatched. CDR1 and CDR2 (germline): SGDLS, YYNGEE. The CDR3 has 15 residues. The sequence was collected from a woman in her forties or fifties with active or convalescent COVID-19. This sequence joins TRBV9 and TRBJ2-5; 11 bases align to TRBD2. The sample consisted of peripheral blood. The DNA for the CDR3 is TGTGCCAGCAGCGTAGGTCTAGCGGGGGGAGAGACCCAGTACTTC. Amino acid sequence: CASSVGLAGGETQYF.